The 18 T cell receptor beta chains reported below all come from one sample, sequenced in a study of OX40 agonist ivuxolimab in advanced cancers. Some clones are missing from TCRdb's copy, which holds only in-frame ones; the method was immunoSEQ multiplex PCR. The sample contains fewer than 20,000 clones, almost 85% of which appear only once. The source was CD4+ or CD8+ T cells sorted from blood, collected in a trial of the OX40 agonist ivuxolimab. The receptors derive from an adult with an advanced solid tumor such as melanoma, head and neck, liver or kidney cancer.

J is TRBJ2-7 and V is TRBV10-2; 10 nucleotides line up with TRBD2. The CDR3 consists of 15 residues. The trim removed 7 bases at V and 3 bases at J, leaving 9 bases unmatched. The germline CDR1 and CDR2 sequences are WSHSY and SAAADI. CDR3 sequence (DNA): TGCGCCAGCACCCAACTAGCGGGGTCGATCTACGAGCAGTACTTC. Its translation: CASTQLAGSIYEQYF.

The chain is built from TRBV7-6 and TRBJ2-3, with D possibly matching TRBD1 (6 bases). Germline V gene sequence: CDR1 SGHVS, CDR2 FNYEAQ. This CDR3 has 14 residues. Trimming pared 5 bases from V and 2 bases from J, leaving 11 bases between. As DNA, the CDR3 is TGTGCCAGCAGCGACGGACAGCACACAGATACGCAGTATTTT. Translated, it gives CASSDGQHTDTQYF.

The chain joins TRBV4-3 to TRBJ2-1, with TRBD2 matching 7 bases. Germline lookup yields CDR1 LGHNA and CDR2 YSLEER. V gave up 9 bases and J gave up 4 bases; unmatched junction bases: 6. The CDR3 is 13 residues long. DNA for the CDR3: TGCGCCAGTCCGTGGGGGGGATACAATGAGCAGTTCTTC. It yields the protein CASPWGGYNEQFF.

This chain joins TRBV25-1 and TRBJ2-7; D is tentatively TRBD1 or TRBD2 (5 bases each). CDR1 MGHDK and CDR2 SYGVNS come from the germline V gene. The CDR3 contains 12 residues. The germline V and J ends were trimmed by 7 bases and 5 bases, with 12 bases remaining between them. CDR3 sequence reads: CASIEGRDEQYF. The CDR3 bases are TGTGCCAGCATCGAGGGGCGAGACGAGCAGTACTTC.

This clone was seen only a few times. The V and J genes are TRBV5-6 and TRBJ2-3; TRBD2 aligns across 9 bases. The germline V gene encodes CDR1 SGHDT and CDR2 YYEEEE. The CDR3 has 15 amino acids. V was pared by 4 bases and J by 0 bases, with 3 bases of the junction left unmatched. CDR3 coding DNA: TGTGCCAGCAGCCCTAGCGGGGTTAGCACAGATACGCAGTATTTT. Amino acids: CASSPSGVSTDTQYF.

J is TRBJ2-7 and V is TRBV11-2, with unresolved D. Germline loops: CDR1 SGHAT, CDR2 FQNNGV. This CDR3 has 14 residues. Trimming took 6 bases from V and 2 from J, leaving 14 bases between them. The CDR3 DNA reads TGTGCCAGCAGGGTTCTGGAGCCCCCCTACGAGCAGTACTTC. Protein: CASRVLEPPYEQYF.

This chain connects TRBV5-4 to TRBJ1-1; D unclear. The CDR3 runs to 14 residues. Germline V gene sequence: CDR1 SGHNT, CDR2 YYREEE (reference sequence). V lost 4 bases to trimming and J lost 6 bases, with 16 bases between them. For the CDR3, the DNA is TGTGCCAGCAGCCCGACGGTGGGATCATCTGAAGCTTTCTTT. Encoded protein: CASSPTVGSSEAFF.

V usage is TRBV6-1 and J usage is TRBJ2-7, with D unresolved. CDR1 MNHNS and CDR2 SASEGT come from the germline V gene. Trimming took 2 bases from V and 2 from J, leaving 13 bases between them. The CDR3 runs 15 residues. The CDR3 loop is CASSEPAAVTYEQYF. The CDR3 DNA reads as TGTGCCAGCAGTGAACCCGCAGCCGTCACCTACGAGCAGTACTTC.

The chain couples TRBV7-6 to TRBJ1-4; maybe TRBD1 (6 bases). Germline V CDR1 and CDR2: SGHVS, FNYEAQ. This CDR3 region has 17 residues. The germline V and J ends were trimmed by 5 bases and 0 bases, with 16 bases remaining between them. CDR3 coding DNA: TGTGCCAGCAGCGGGGACGGGACAAAAACAACTAATGAAAAACTGTTTTTT. This sequence encodes CASSGDGTKTTNEKLFF.

J is TRBJ1-2 and V is TRBV11-2; D uncertain. This CDR3 is built from 14 residues. Between the trimmed V and J ends, which lost 7 bases and 1 base, there was a span of 13 bases. The germline gives CDR1 SGHAT, CDR2 FQNNGV. The CDR3 spells CASTEMLSNYGYTF. The CDR3 nucleotides read TGTGCCAGCACCGAGATGCTCAGTAACTATGGCTACACCTTC.

This sequence joins TRBV4-3 and TRBJ2-1, with unresolved D. The germline gives CDR1 LGHNA, CDR2 YSLEER. Between the trimmed V and J ends, which lost 0 bases and 0 bases, there was a span of 12 bases. The CDR3 loop spans 17 amino acids. The CDR3 protein is CASSQDGPSSSYNEQFF. In DNA, the CDR3 is TGCGCCAGCAGCCAAGATGGCCCGTCGAGCTCCTACAATGAGCAGTTCTTC.

In its sample, this clone was seen once. The rearrangement joins TRBV27 to TRBJ2-2; 9 bases map to TRBD1. The CDR3 has 15 amino acids. Trimming at V came to 8 bases and at J to 6 bases, leaving 10 bases not matched to a gene. The germline V gene has CDR1 MNHEY and CDR2 SMNVEV (reference sequence). The DNA of the CDR3 is TGTGCCAGCTCTCGAACCGGGACAGGGTCCGGGGAGCTGTTTTTT. It is translated as CASSRTGTGSGELFF.

The count of this clone is one. The chain recombines TRBV19 with TRBJ1-2, with D possibly TRBD1 on 5 matching bases. In germline, CDR1 is LNHDA, CDR2 SQIVND (reference sequence). The ends were cut back, 2 bases at V and 6 bases at J, with 10 bases in the middle. This CDR3 contains 13 residues. The CDR3 is CASSITAGNGYTF. CDR3 DNA sequence: TGTGCCAGTAGTATAACGGCAGGGAATGGCTACACCTTC.

This chain connects TRBV27 to TRBJ1-2; D ambiguous. V lost 2 bases, J lost 4 bases, and 8 bases lay in between. Germline CDR1 and CDR2: MNHEY and SMNVEV (reference sequence). The CDR3 covers 13 residues. The CDR3 DNA is TGTGCCAGCAGTTTAAAAGGGTTCTATGGCTACACCTTC. Its translation is CASSLKGFYGYTF.

The chain carries TRBV4-3 and TRBJ2-2; weak D call: TRBD1 (6 bases). This CDR3 spans 15 amino acids. V was shortened by 3 bases and J by 7 bases, with 15 bases between the two germline ends. The germline CDR1 and CDR2 sequences are LGHNA and YSLEER. CDR3 in DNA: TGCGCCAGCAGCCACACCACAGGGTTTAGCGGGGAGCTGTTTTTT. Amino acids: CASSHTTGFSGELFF.

The chain combines TRBV5-6 with TRBJ2-3, with no clear D. Germline V gives CDR1 SGHDT, CDR2 YYEEEE. The CDR3 length is 11 residues. The V end lost 0 bases, the J end lost 6 bases, and 2 bases lay between the germline ends. CDR3 nucleotide sequence: TGTGCCAGCAGCTTGGCTGATACGCAGTATTTT. Amino acid sequence: CASSLADTQYF.

The V gene is TRBV19, the J gene TRBJ2-7; D assignment may be TRBD1 or TRBD2 (5 bases each). This CDR3 comprises 16 residues. Germline V lookup: CDR1 LNHDA, CDR2 SQIVND (reference sequence). V was cut by 2 bases and J by 4 bases, with 18 bases left in between. The CDR3 nucleotides are TGTGCCAGTAGTATAAGGGGACCACCGATGCTTTACGAGCAGTACTTC. It yields the protein CASSIRGPPMLYEQYF.

The chain carries TRBV9 and TRBJ2-2, with unresolved D. CDR1 and CDR2 from the germline V gene are SGDLS and YYNGEE. The CDR3 spans 13 residues. Trimming cost V 0 bases and J 5 bases, with 5 bases left between them. CDR3 bases: TGTGCCAGCAGCGTAGTCGGAACCGGGGAGCTGTTTTTT. It translates to CASSVVGTGELFF.